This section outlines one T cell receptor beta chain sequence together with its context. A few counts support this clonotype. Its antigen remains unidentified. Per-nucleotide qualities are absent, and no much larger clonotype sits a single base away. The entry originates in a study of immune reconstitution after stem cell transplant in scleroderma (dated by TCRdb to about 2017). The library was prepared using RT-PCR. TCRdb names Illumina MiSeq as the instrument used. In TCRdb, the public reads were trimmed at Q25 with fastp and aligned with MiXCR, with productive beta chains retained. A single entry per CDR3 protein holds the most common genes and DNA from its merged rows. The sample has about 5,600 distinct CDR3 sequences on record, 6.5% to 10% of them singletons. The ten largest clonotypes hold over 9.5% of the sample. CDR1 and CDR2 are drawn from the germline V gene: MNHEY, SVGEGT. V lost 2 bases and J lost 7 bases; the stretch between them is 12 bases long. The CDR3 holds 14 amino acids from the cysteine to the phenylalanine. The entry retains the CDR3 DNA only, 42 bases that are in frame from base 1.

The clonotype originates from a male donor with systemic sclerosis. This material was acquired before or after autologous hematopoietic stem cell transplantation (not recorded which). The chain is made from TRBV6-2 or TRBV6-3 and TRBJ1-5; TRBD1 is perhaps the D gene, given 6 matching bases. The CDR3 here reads CASSYIGTFQPQHF. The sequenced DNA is TGTGCCAGCAGTTACATTGGGACATTCCAGCCCCAGCATTTT.